This TCR beta chain was obtained from a study of blood T cell repertoires in COVID-19. Trimming pared 5 bases from V and 2 bases from J, leaving 9 bases between. The CDR3 spans 13 residues. From germline, CDR1 is MNHEY and CDR2 SVGAGI. The repertoire was sequenced with immunoSEQ multiplex PCR; TCRdb's copy has only in-frame clones and lacks some. Of 290,000 or so clones listed, around 87% were seen once; the top ten hold roughly 4.3%. Sequences were obtained from PBMCs or T cells enriched from blood (not recorded which). This receptor was taken from a woman aged 18-29 years with acute COVID-19. This sequence joins TRBV6-5 and TRBJ1-1; D not certain. As DNA, the CDR3 is TGTGCCAGCAGTCAGGAGGGCAACACTGAAGCTTTCTTT. Protein: CASSQEGNTEAFF.